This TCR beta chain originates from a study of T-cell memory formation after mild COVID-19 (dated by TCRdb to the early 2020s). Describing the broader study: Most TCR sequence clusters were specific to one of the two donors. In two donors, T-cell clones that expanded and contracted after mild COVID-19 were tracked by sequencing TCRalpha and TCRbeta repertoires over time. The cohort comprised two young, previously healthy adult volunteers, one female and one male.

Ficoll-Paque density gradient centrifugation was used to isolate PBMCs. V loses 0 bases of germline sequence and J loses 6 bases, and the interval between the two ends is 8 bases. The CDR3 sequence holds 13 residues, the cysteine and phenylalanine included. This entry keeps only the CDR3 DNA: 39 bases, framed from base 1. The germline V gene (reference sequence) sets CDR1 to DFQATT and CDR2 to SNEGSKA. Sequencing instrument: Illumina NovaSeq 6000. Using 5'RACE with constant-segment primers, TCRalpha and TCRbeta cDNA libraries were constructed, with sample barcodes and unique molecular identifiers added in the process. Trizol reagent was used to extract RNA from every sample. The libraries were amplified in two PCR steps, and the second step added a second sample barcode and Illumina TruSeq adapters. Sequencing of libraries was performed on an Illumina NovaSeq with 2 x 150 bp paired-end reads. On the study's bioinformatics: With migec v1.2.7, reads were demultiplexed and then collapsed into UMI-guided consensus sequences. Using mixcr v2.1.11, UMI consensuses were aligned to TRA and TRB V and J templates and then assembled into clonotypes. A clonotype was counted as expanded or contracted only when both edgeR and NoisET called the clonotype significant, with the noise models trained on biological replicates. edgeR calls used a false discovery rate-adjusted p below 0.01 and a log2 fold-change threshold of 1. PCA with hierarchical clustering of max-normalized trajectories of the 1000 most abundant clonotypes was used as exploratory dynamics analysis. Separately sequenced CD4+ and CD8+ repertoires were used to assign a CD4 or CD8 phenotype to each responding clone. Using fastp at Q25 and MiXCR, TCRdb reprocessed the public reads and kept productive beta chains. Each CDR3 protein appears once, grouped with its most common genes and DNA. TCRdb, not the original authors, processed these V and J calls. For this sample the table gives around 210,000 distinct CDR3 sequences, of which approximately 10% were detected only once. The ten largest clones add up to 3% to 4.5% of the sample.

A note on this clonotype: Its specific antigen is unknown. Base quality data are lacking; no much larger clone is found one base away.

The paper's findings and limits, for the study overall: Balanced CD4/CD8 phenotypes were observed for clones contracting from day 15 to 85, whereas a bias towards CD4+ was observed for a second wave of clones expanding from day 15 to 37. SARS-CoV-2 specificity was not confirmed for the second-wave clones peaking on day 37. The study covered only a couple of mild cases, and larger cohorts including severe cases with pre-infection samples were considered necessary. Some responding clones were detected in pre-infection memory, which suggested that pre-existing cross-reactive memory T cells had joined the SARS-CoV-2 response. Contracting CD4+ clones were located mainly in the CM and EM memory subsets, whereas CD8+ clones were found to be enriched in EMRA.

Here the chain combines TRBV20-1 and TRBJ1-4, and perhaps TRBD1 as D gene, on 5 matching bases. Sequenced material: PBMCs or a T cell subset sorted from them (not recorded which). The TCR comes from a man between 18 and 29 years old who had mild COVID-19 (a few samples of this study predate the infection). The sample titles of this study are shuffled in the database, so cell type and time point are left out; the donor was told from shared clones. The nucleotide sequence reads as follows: TGCAGTGCTAGAGATGGGGGAGATGAAAAACTGTTTTTT. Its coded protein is CSARDGGDEKLFF.